Only a few counts were recorded for the clone carrying this TCR beta chain. Sequencing was performed with immunoSEQ multiplex PCR; in TCRdb, only in-frame clones are kept and a portion is missing. Of 200,000 to 250,000 clones in the sample, 70% to 85% were seen once. This sample stems from a study of blood T cell repertoires in COVID-19. Overall study context: Samples came from the United States, Italy and Spain, spanning acute and convalescent COVID-19.

The CDR3 runs to 15 residues. V lost 6 bases to trimming and J lost 0 bases, with 15 bases between them. Germline V gene lookup returns CDR1 SQVTM and CDR2 ANQGSEA. Sample: PBMCs or T cells enriched from blood (not recorded which). V is TRBV29-1 and J is TRBJ1-3; D may be TRBD1 (5 bases). This sequence was found in a woman in her fifties or sixties who had recovered from COVID-19. The CDR3 sequence: CSVARDFSSGNTIYF. CDR3 sequence (DNA): TGCAGCGTCGCAAGGGACTTCAGCTCTGGAAACACCATATATTTT.